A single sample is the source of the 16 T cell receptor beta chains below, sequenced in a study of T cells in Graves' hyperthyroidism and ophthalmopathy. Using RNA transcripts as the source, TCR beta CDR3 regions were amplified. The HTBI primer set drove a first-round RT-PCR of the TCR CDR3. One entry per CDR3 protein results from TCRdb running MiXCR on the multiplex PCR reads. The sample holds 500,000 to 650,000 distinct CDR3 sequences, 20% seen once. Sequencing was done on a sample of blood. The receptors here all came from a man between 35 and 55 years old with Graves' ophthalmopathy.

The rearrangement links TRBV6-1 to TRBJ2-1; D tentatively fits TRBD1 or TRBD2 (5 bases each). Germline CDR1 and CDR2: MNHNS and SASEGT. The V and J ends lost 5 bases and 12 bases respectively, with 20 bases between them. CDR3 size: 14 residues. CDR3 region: CASSYPGPTAPQFF. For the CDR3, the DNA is TGTGCCAGCAGTTACCCGGGGCCAACGGCTCCGCAGTTCTTC.

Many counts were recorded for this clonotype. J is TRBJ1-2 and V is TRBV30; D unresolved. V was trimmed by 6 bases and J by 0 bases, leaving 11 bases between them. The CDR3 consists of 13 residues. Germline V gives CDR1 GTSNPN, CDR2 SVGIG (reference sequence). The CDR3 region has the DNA TGTGCCTGCATTCAAGGATCTAACTATGGCTACACCTTC. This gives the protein CACIQGSNYGYTF.

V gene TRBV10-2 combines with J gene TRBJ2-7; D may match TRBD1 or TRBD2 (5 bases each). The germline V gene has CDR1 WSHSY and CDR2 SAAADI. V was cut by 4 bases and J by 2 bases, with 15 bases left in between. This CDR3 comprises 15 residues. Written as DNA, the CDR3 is TGCGCCAGCAGTGGGGACCACAGTGTAACCTACGAGCAGTACTTC. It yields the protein CASSGDHSVTYEQYF.

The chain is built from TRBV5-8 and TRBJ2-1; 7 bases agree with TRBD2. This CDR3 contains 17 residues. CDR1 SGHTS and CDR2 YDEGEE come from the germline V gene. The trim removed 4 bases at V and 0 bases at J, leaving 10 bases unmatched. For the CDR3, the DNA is TGTGCCAGCAGCCCGGGGGGAGCGGGCCCCTCCTACAATGAGCAGTTCTTC. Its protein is CASSPGGAGPSYNEQFF.

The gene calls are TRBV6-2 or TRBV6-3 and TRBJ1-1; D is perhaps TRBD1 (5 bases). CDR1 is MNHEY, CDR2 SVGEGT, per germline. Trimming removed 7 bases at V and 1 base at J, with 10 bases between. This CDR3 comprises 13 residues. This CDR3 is CASMTGGNTEAFF. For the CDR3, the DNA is TGTGCCAGCATGACGGGGGGGAACACTGAAGCTTTCTTT.

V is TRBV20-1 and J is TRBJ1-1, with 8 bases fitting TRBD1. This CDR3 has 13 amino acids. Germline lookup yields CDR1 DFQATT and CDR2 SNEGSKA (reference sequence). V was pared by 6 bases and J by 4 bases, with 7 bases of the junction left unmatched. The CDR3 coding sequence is TGCAGTGCGCCAGGGGGCTGGGGCACTGAAGCTTTCTTT. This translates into CSAPGGWGTEAFF.

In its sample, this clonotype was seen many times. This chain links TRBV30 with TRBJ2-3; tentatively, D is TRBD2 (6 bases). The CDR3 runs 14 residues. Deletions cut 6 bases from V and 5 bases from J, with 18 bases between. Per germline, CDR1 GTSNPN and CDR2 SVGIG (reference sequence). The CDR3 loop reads CACQRGGFGDTQYF. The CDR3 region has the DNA TGTGCCTGCCAGAGGGGAGGATTTGGAGATACGCAGTATTTT.

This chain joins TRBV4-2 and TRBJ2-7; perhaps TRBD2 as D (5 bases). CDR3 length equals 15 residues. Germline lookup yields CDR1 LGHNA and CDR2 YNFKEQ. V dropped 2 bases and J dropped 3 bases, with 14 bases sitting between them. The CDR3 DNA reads TGTGCCAGCAGCCAAATCCGGCTAGCCCACTACGAGCAGTACTTC. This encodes CASSQIRLAHYEQYF.

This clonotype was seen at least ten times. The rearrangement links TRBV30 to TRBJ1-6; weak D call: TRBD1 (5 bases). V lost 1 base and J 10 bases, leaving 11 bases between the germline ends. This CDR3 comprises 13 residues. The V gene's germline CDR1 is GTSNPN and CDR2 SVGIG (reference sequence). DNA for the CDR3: TGTGCCTGGAGTGAACAGGAAGAGTCACCCCTCCACTTT. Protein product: CAWSEQEESPLHF. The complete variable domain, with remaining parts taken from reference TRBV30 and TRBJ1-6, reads SQTIHQWPATLVQPVGSPLSLECTVEGTSNPNLYWYRQAAGRGLQLLFYSVGIGQISSEVPQNLSASRPQDRQFILSSKKLLLSDSGFYLCAWSEQEESPLHFGNGTRLTVT.

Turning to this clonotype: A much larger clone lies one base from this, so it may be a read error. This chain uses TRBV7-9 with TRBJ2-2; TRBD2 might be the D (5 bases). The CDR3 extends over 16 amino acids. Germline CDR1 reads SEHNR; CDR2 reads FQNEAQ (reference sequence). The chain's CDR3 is CASSLGERPPPGELLF. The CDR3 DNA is TGTGCCAGCAGCTTAGGGGAACGGCCTCCACCCGGGGAGCTGCTTTTT.

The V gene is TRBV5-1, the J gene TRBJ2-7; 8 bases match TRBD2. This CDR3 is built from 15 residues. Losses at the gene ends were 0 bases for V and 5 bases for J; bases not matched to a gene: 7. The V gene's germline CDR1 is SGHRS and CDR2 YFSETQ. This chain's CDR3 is CASSLASGPANEQYF. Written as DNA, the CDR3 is TGCGCCAGCAGCTTGGCTAGCGGGCCTGCAAACGAGCAGTACTTC.

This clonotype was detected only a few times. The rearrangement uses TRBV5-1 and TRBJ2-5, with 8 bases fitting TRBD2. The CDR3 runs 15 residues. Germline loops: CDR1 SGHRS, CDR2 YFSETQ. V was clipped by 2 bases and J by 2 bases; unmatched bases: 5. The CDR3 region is CASSFRLASQETQYF. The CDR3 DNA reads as TGCGCCAGCAGCTTTAGACTAGCGTCACAAGAGACCCAGTACTTC.

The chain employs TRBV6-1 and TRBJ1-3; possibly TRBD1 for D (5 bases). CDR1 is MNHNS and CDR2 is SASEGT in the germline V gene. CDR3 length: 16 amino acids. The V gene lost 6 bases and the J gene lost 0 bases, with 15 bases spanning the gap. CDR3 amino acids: CASRSDSVLSGNTIYF. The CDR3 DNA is TGTGCCAGCAGAAGTGACAGCGTTCTCTCTGGAAACACCATATATTTT.

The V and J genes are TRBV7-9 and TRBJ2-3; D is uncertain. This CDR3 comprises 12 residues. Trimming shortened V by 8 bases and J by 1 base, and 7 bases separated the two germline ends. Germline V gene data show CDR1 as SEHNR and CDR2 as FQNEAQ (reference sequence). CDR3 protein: CASPVGTDTQYF. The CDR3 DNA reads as TGTGCCAGCCCCGTCGGCACAGATACGCAGTATTTT.

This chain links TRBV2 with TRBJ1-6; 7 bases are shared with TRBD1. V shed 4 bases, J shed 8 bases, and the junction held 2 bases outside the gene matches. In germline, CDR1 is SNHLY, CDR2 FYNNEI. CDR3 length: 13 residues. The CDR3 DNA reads TGTGCCAGCAGTGGAGACAGGGATTCACCCCTCCACTTT. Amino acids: CASSGDRDSPLHF.

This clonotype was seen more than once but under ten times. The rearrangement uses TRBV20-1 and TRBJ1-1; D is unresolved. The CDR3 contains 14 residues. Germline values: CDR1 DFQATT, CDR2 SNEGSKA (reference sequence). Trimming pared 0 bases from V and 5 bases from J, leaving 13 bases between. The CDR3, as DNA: TGCAGTGCTAGAGATCAGTGGAAACGAACTGAAGCTTTCTTT. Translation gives CSARDQWKRTEAFF.